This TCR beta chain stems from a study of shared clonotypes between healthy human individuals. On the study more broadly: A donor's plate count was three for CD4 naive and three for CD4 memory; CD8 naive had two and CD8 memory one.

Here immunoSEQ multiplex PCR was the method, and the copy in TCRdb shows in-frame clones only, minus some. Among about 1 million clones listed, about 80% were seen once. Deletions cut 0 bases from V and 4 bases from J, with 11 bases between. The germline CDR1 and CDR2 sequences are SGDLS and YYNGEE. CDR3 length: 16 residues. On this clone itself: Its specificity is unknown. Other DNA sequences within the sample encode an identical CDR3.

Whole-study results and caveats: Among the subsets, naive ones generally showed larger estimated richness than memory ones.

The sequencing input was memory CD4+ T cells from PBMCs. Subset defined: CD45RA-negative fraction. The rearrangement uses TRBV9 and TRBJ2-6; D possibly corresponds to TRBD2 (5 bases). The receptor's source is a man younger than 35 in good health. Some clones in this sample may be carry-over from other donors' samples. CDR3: CASSVGTSGGANVLTF. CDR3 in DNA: TGTGCCAGCAGCGTAGGGACCTCGGGGGGGGCCAACGTCCTGACTTTC.